This T cell receptor beta chain was found in a study of glioma-infiltrating T cells. Using RNA template, CDR3s of TCR alpha and beta were amplified with iRepertoire arm-PCR. MiXCR, applied by TCRdb to the multiplex PCR reads, yields one record per CDR3 protein. In the table there are under 200,000 distinct CDR3 sequences, about 47% of which are singletons. This clonotype was seen more than once but under ten times. Its antigen is not identified. General study results and limits: Above-expected tissue-blood divergence occurred in all gliomas, most in low-grade ones. Very few CDR3 sequences were shared between tissue and blood.

CDR1 is SQVTM, CDR2 ANQGSEA, per germline. The CDR3 totals 17 residues. Losses at the gene ends were 6 bases for V and 0 bases for J; bases not matched to a gene: 9. Source material: glioma tissue, nonneoplastic brain tissue, or PBMCs (not recorded which). The chain links TRBV29-1 to TRBJ2-4; TRBD2 matches 12 bases. The clonotype was recovered from a human donor with low-grade glioma or glioblastoma, undergoing nonglioma brain surgery, or in good health (not recorded which). CDR3 DNA: TGCAGCGTGGCAAACAAGGGACTAGCGGGAGCCAAAAACATTCAGTACTTC. Translating it yields CSVANKGLAGAKNIQYF. Supplemented by reference TRBV29-1 and TRBJ2-4, the full variable domain reads SAVISQKPSRDICQRGTSLTIQCQVDSQVTMMFWYRQQPGQSLTLIATANQGSEATYESGFVIDKFPISRPNLTFSTLTVSNMSPEDSSIYLCSVANKGLAGAKNIQYFGAGTRLSVL.